The clone carrying this T cell receptor (beta chain) was observed a handful of times. V lost 2 bases and J lost 5, with 15 bases in between. The germline gives CDR1 SNHLY, CDR2 FYNNEI. This CDR3 is built from 15 residues. The study ran its PCR with 60 Vbeta and 13 Jbeta primers. TCRdb's table, derived via immunoSEQ multiplex PCR, lists solely in-frame clones and lacks some. The sample lists about 120,000 clones, 81% seen once, with approximately 2.2% in the top ten. This sample stems from a study of cytomegalovirus exposure and HLA in healthy donors. This TCR came from a middle-aged woman in good health and CMV-seronegative. Sample: PBMCs. The J gene is TRBJ1-1, the V gene TRBV2, with a weak D call TRBD1 (5 bases). The CDR3 DNA reads TGTGCCAGCAGTGAATGGGGGGAAGTTAAAACTGAAGCTTTCTTT. It specifies CASSEWGEVKTEAFF.